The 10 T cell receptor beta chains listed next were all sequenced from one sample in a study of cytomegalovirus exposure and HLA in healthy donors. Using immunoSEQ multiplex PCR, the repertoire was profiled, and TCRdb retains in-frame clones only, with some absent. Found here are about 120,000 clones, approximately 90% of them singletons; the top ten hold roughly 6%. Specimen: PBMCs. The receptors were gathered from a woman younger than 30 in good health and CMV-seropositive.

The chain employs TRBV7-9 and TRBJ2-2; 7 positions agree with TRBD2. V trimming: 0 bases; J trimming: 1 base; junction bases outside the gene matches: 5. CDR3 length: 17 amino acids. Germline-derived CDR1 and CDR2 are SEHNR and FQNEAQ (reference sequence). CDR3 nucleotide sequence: TGTGCCAGCAGCTTAGCGGGGGGGTACAGGAACACCGGGGAGCTGTTTTTT. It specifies CASSLAGGYRNTGELFF. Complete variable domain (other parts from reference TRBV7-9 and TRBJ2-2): DTGVSQNPRHKITKRGQNVTFRCDPISEHNRLYWYRQTLGQGPEFLTYFQNEAQLEKSRLLSDRFSAERPKGSFSTLEIQRTEQGDSAMYLCASSLAGGYRNTGELFFGEGSRLTVL.

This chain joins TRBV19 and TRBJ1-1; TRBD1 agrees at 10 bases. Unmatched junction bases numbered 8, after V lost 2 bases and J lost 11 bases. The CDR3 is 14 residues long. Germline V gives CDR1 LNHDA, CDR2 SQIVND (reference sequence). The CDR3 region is CASSIRDMDRGAFF. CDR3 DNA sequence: TGTGCCAGTAGTATAAGGGATATGGACAGGGGGGCTTTCTTT.

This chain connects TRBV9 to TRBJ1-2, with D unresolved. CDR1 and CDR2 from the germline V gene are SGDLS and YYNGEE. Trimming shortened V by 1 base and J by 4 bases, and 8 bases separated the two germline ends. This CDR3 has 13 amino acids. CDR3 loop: CASSVILGYGYTF. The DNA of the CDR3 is TGTGCCAGCAGCGTAATTCTCGGCTATGGCTACACCTTC.

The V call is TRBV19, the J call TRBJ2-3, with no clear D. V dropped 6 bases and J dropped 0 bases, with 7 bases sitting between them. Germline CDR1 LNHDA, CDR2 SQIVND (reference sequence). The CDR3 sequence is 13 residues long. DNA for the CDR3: TGTGCCAGTAGCGACTCTAGCACAGATACGCAGTATTTT. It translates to CASSDSSTDTQYF.

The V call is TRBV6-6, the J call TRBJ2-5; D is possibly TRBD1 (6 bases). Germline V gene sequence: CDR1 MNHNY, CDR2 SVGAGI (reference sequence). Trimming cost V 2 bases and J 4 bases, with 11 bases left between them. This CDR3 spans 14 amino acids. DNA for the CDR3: TGTGCCAGCAGTTACGGGGGCGTCGGAGAGACCCAGTACTTC. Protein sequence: CASSYGGVGETQYF.

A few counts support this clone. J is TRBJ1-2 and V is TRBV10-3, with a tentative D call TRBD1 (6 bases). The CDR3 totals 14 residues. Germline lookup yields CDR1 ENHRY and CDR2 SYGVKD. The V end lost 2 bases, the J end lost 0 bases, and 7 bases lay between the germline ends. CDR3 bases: TGTGCCATCAGTGAGGGGGGCACTAACTATGGCTACACCTTC. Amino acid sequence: CAISEGGTNYGYTF.

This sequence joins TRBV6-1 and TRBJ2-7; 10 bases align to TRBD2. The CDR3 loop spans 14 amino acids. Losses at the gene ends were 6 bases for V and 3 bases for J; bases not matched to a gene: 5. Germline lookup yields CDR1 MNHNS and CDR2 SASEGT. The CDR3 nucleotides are TGTGCCAGCAGCAAAAGGACTAGCGGCTACGAGCAGTACTTC. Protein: CASSKRTSGYEQYF.

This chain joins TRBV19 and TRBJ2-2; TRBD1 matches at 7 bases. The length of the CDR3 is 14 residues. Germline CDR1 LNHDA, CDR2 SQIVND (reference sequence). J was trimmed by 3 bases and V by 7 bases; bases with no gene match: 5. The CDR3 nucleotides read TGTGCCAGTATTAAAACAGGGGACACCGGGGAGCTGTTTTTT. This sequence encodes CASIKTGDTGELFF.

The CDR3: CASSRSGRAHTGELFF. CDR3 sequence (DNA): TGTGCCAGCTCACGCAGCGGGAGGGCCCACACCGGGGAGCTGTTTTTT. The chain employs TRBV18 and TRBJ2-2; TRBD2 agrees at 10 bases. The CDR3 runs 16 residues. After removal of 4 bases from V and 3 bases from J, the junction contained 5 bases not matched to a gene. Germline assignment: CDR1 KGHSH and CDR2 LQKENI.

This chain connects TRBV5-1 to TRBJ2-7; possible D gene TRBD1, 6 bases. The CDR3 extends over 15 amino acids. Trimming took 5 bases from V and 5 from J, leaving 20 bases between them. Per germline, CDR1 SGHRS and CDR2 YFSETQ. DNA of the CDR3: TGCGCCAGCAGAGACCGGGACACCGCCAGGCACGAGCAGTACTTC. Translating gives CASRDRDTARHEQYF.